What follows is one TCR beta chain and its context. Its antigen remains unidentified. This CDR3 is 16 amino acids long. Germline V gene sequence: CDR1 LGHNA, CDR2 YSLEER. Unmatched junction bases numbered 8, after V lost 5 bases and J lost 6 bases. This entry belongs to a study of shared clonotypes between healthy human individuals. Points from the study as a whole: Against clonotypes common to all four donors, non-shared ones had lower generation probabilities.

Genomic DNA belonging to each subset was distributed in equal measure over several immunoSEQ plates. Per the authors' pipeline: ImmunoSEQ junction-only sequences lacked quality scores, so their filtering differed. Assay: immunoSEQ multiplex PCR; the TCRdb copy retains only in-frame clones and omits some. That table is the source of V, J and clone size, and D and trimming were worked out from the DNA. The table lists approximately 2.5 million clones, over 85% of them singletons. This receptor was obtained from a man younger than 35 in good health. Some clones in this sample may be carry-over from other donors' samples. This rearrangement joins TRBV4-3 to TRBJ2-1; 12 nucleotides align to TRBD2. The sequencing input was naive CD4+ T cells from PBMCs. Subset described: CD45RA+ positively selected. CDR3 sequence: CASSVLAGGAINEQFF. CDR3 bases: TGCGCCAGCAGCGTTCTAGCGGGAGGGGCTATCAATGAGCAGTTCTTC.